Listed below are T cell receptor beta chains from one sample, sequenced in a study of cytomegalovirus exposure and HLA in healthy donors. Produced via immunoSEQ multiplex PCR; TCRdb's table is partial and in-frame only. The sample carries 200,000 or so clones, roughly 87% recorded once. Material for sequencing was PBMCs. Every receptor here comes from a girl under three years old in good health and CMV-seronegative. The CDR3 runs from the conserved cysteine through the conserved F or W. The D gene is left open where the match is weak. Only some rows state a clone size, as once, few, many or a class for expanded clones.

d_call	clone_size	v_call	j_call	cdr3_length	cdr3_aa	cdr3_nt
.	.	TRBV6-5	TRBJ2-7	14	CASRWAGNSYEQYF	TGTGCCAGCAGGTGGGCAGGGAATTCCTACGAGCAGTACTTC
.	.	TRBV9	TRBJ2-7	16	CASSPHGGRSSYEQYF	TGTGCCAGCAGCCCACACGGGGGACGGAGCTCCTACGAGCAGTACTTC
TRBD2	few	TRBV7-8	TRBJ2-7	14	CASSPGTSGDEQYF	TGTGCCAGCAGCCCCGGGACTAGTGGCGACGAGCAGTACTTC
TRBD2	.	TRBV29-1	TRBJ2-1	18	CSVLGTSGAAFNYNEQFF	TGCAGCGTACTCGGGACTAGCGGTGCTGCATTTAACTACAATGAGCAGTTCTTC
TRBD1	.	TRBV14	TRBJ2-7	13	CASSHGTGNEQYF	TGTGCCAGCAGCCACGGGACAGGGAACGAGCAGTACTTC
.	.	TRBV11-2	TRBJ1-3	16	CASSSIQGTSGNTIYF	TGTGCCAGCAGCTCGATTCAGGGGACCTCTGGAAACACCATATATTTT
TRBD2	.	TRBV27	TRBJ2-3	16	CASSSLGVAGTDTQYF	TGTGCCAGCAGTAGCCTCGGGGTAGCGGGGACAGATACGCAGTATTTT
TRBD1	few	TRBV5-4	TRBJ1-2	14	CASSLLQGARGYTF	TGTGCCAGCAGCTTACTACAGGGGGCGCGCGGCTACACCTTC
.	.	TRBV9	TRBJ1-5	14	CASSLGTGNQPQHF	TGTGCCAGCAGCCTCGGGACTGGAAATCAGCCCCAGCATTTT
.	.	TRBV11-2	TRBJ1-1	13	CASSTSVNTEAFF	TGTGCCAGCAGCACGTCGGTGAACACTGAAGCTTTCTTT
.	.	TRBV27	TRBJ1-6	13	CASSTGWHSPLHF	TGTGCCAGCAGTACAGGGTGGCATTCACCCCTCCACTTT
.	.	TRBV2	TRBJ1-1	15	CASSELPVRNTEAFF	TGTGCCAGCAGTGAATTACCGGTGCGGAACACTGAAGCTTTCTTT
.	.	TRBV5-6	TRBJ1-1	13	CASSFLANTEAFF	TGTGCCAGCAGCTTTCTAGCGAACACTGAAGCTTTCTTT
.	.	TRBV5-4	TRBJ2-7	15	CASSLPGDLSYEQYF	TGTGCCAGCAGCTTGCCGGGAGACCTCTCCTACGAGCAGTACTTC
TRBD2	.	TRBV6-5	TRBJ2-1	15	CASSHSGTSGSEQFF	TGTGCCAGCAGCCACTCCGGGACTAGCGGGAGTGAGCAGTTCTTC
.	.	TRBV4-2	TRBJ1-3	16	CASSPRAGRSGNTIYF	TGTGCCAGCAGCCCAAGGGCAGGGAGGTCTGGAAACACCATATATTTT
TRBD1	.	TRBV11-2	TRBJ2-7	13	CASSLGTAYEQYF	TGTGCCAGCAGCCTCGGGACAGCCTACGAGCAGTACTTC
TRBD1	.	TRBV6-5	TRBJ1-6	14	CASSSRDRASPLHF	TGTGCCAGCAGTTCCCGGGACAGGGCTTCACCCCTCCACTTT
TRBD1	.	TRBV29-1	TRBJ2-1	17	CSVEGIGRGHEYNEQFF	TGCAGCGTTGAAGGTATAGGCAGGGGGCATGAGTACAATGAGCAGTTCTTC
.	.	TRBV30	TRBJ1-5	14	CAWSVRGIGQPQHF	TGTGCCTGGAGTGTAAGGGGAATCGGTCAGCCCCAGCATTTT
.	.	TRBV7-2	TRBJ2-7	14	CASSLVFAQGQQYF	TGTGCCAGCAGCTTAGTCTTCGCACAGGGCCAGCAGTACTTC
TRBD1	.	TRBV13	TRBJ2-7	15	CASSLFGTGSAEQYF	TGTGCCAGCAGCTTATTTGGGACAGGGTCGGCCGAGCAGTACTTC
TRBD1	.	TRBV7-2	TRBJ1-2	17	CASSFFVREAGGLGYTF	TGTGCCAGCAGCTTTTTCGTCCGCGAGGCAGGGGGGCTTGGCTACACCTTC
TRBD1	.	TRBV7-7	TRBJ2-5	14	CASSVGQGAKTQYF	TGTGCTAGCAGCGTCGGACAGGGGGCAAAGACCCAGTACTTC
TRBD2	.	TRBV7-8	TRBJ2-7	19	CASSFHLVGVAGVSYEQYF	TGTGCCAGCAGCTTTCACTTAGTCGGGGTAGCGGGAGTTTCATACGAGCAGTACTTC
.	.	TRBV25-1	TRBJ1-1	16	CASSGSGIKMNTEAFF	TGTGCCAGCAGTGGATCCGGGATAAAAATGAACACTGAAGCTTTCTTT
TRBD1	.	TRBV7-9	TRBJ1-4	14	CASARGQANEKLFF	TGTGCCAGCGCCAGGGGACAGGCCAATGAAAAACTGTTTTTT
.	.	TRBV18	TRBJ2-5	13	CASSPDFQETQYF	TGTGCCAGCTCACCGGACTTCCAAGAGACCCAGTACTTC
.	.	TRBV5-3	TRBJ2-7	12	CARSSAGREQYF	TGTGCCAGAAGCTCTGCGGGCCGGGAGCAGTACTTC
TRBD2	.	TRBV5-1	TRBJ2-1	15	CASSPSAGGYNEQFF	TGCGCCAGCAGCCCCTCAGCGGGGGGCTACAATGAGCAGTTCTTC
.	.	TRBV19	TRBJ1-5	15	CASSIDKRVNQPQHF	TGTGCCAGTAGTATAGATAAACGGGTCAATCAGCCCCAGCATTTT
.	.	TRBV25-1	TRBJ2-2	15	CASSWDWPAAGELFF	TGTGCCAGCAGTTGGGACTGGCCGGCGGCCGGGGAGCTGTTTTTT
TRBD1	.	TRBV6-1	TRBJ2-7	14	CATRTGGNPYEQYF	TGTGCCACCCGGACAGGGGGTAATCCCTACGAGCAGTACTTC
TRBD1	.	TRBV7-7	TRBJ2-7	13	CASSADRVGEQYF	TGTGCTAGCAGCGCGGACAGGGTGGGAGAGCAGTACTTC
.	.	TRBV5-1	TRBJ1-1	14	CASSQQGTDTEAFF	TGCGCCAGCAGCCAACAGGGTACGGACACTGAAGCTTTCTTT
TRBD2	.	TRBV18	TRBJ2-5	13	CASSPLGGETQYF	TGTGCCAGCTCACCCTTGGGAGGGGAGACCCAGTACTTC